This T cell receptor (beta chain) is drawn from a study of blood T cell repertoires in COVID-19. For the study at large: The United States, Italy and Spain were the sources of the acute and convalescent COVID-19 samples. Sources were T cells, B-cell-depleted T cells, or PBMCs; the material itself was cDNA or gDNA.

Each participant's cohort was designated according to participant-reported clinical history. Libraries were prepared by immunoSEQ multiplex PCR; TCRdb keeps only in-frame clonotypes and omits some of them. Among 120,000 to 150,000 clones listed, almost 85% were seen once. CDR1 is SGHTA and CDR2 is FQGTGA in the germline V gene. V trimming: 5 bases; J trimming: 5 bases; junction bases outside the gene matches: 10. The CDR3 covers 15 residues. This chain joins TRBV7-3 and TRBJ2-5, with 8 bases fitting TRBD2. This TCR was sampled from a woman between 45 and 65 years old with acute COVID-19. The sequenced material came from PBMCs or T cells enriched from blood (not recorded which). CDR3 sequence reads: CASSQTSETGETQYF. Written as DNA, the CDR3 is TGTGCCAGCAGCCAGACTAGCGAAACCGGGGAGACCCAGTACTTC.